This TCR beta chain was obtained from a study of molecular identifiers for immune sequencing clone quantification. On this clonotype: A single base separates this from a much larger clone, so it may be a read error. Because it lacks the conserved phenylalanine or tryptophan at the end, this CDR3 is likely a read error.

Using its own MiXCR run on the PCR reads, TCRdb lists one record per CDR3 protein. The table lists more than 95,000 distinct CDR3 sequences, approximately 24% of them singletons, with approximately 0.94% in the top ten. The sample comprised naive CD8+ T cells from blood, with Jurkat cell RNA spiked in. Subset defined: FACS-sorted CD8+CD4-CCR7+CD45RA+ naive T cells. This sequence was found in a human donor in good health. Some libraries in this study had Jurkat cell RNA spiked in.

As DNA, the CDR3 is TGTGCCAGCAGCCCGTCCGGGACTCCTGGAAACACCATATATGTT. Its protein product is CASSPSGTPGNTIYV. The rearrangement links TRBV7-9 to TRBJ1-3, with a weak D call TRBD1 (5 bases). The CDR3 loop spans 15 amino acids. Per germline, CDR1 SEHNR and CDR2 FQNEAQ (reference sequence). V was shortened by 5 bases and J by 2 bases, with 13 bases between the two germline ends.